This entry features one T cell receptor (beta chain) sequence. As yet, its antigen is unknown. The repertoire was sequenced with immunoSEQ multiplex PCR; TCRdb's copy has only in-frame clones and lacks some. The table includes about 170,000 clones, 80% to 95% detected once. The germline V and J ends were trimmed by 3 bases and 3 bases, with 15 bases remaining between them. In germline, CDR1 is GTSNPN, CDR2 SVGIG (reference sequence). The CDR3 extends over 15 amino acids. These data belong to a study of T cell responses to AZD1222 COVID-19 vaccine. Broader study findings: The donor group comprised mostly white British people and more females; the analysis possibly underestimated clonal diversity.

The chain joins TRBV30 to TRBJ2-1; D remains ambiguous. The receptor was isolated from an adult in good health. The sample consisted of peripheral blood, taken on day 0 of AZD1222 vaccination. This CDR3 is CAWRSGNTNYNEQFF. The DNA of the CDR3 is TGTGCCTGGAGGTCCGGTAACACTAACTACAATGAGCAGTTCTTC.